Below are 10 T cell receptor beta chains sequenced from a single sample in a study of T cells in women clearing cervical HPV infection. Assay used: immunoSEQ multiplex PCR; TCRdb lists only in-frame clones, some missing. The sample has over 25,000 clones, and its top ten clones hold about 7.8%. The sequencing input was blood buffy coat. Receptors originate from a woman aged 18 to 75 with a cervical HPV16 infection that either progressed to CIN3+ or cleared (not recorded which).

About this clone itself: Read sequence stops 3 residues before the CDR3 end, and the germline J gene provides the missing end. The gene calls are TRBV5-6 and TRBJ2-7, with D maybe TRBD2 (5 bases). Per germline, CDR1 SGHDT and CDR2 YYEEEE. The V end was cut by 5 bases, the J end by 6 bases, with 15 bases between. The CDR3 runs 13 residues. CDR3: CASRRTGISEQYF. The CDR3 bases that were read are TGTGCCAGCAGGCGGACTGGAATCTCCGAG. The full variable domain, rest sourced from reference TRBV5-6 and TRBJ2-7, is DAGVTQSPTHLIKTRGQQVTLRCSPKSGHDTVSWYQQALGQGPQFIFQYYEEEERQRGNFPDRFSGHQFPNYSSELNVNALLLGDSALYLCASRRTGISEQYFGPGTRLTVT.

Note on this clone: The sequence runs out 3 residues before the end of the CDR3; the remainder is reconstructed from the germline J gene. This chain connects TRBV19 to TRBJ1-1, with 9 bases that match TRBD1. Germline loops: CDR1 LNHDA, CDR2 SQIVND (reference sequence). The CDR3 is 14 amino acids. Trimming removed 8 bases from V and 0 bases from J; junction bases left unmatched: 4. Partial CDR3 DNA: TGTGCCAGTCAGGGACAGGGCATGAACACTGAA. It is translated as CASQGQGMNTE. The CDR3 in full is CASQGQGMNTEAFF.

Comments on this clone: The read gets to within 3 residues of the CDR3 end, and the germline J gene fills in the rest. The chain employs TRBV5-1 and TRBJ2-1; the match to TRBD1 covers 7 bases. V dropped 0 bases and J dropped 2; count of bases not matched to a gene: 2. CDR3 size: 15 residues. Germline lookup yields CDR1 SGHRS and CDR2 YFSETQ. The sequenced part of the CDR3 DNA is TGCGCCAGCAGCTTGGGACAGGGCCCCTACAATGAG. Its protein is CASSLGQGPYNE. The full-length CDR3 reads as CASSLGQGPYNEQFF.

Concerning this clone: From the germline J gene comes the end of the CDR3, since the read stops 3 residues before it. This rearrangement joins TRBV7-3 to TRBJ1-2; 8 bases agree with TRBD1. V shed 5 bases and J 0 bases; nucleotides not matched to a gene: 14. The length of the CDR3 is 18 residues. Germline loops: CDR1 SGHTA, CDR2 FQGTGA. The CDR3 sequence is CASSASPTGEGANYGYTF. CDR3 DNA, as far as it was read: TGTGCCAGCAGCGCCTCGCCGACAGGGGAAGGGGCTAACTATGGC.

In regard to this clone: The CDR3 goes on 3 residues after the read ends, and that part is filled in from the germline J gene. The chain carries TRBV20-1 and TRBJ1-4; the match to TRBD1 covers 10 bases. This CDR3 is 16 amino acids long. The V segment lost 6 bases and the J segment 5 bases; nucleotides outside the gene matches: 12. Germline lookup yields CDR1 DFQATT and CDR2 SNEGSKA (reference sequence). The covered CDR3 bases are TGCAGTGCAATCGACAGGGGGCTCTACGGGAATGAAAAA. It translates to CSAIDRGLYGNEK. The CDR3 in its entirety is CSAIDRGLYGNEKLFF.

For this clone: The read gets to within 3 residues of the CDR3 end, and the germline J gene fills in the rest. V is TRBV23-1 and J is TRBJ2-1; 9 positions match TRBD2. TRBV23-1 is annotated as an ORF whose role is uncertain. V shed 6 bases and J 7 bases; nucleotides not matched to a gene: 10. The CDR3 sequence is 15 residues long. CDR3 region: CASRRPGLAVNEQFF. The covered CDR3 bases are TGCGCCAGCAGACGTCCGGGACTAGCTGTGAATGAG.

Concerning this clone: The read comes to an end 3 residues before the CDR3 does, leaving the germline J gene to fill in the end. The rearrangement joins TRBV7-9 to TRBJ2-1; tentative D call: TRBD1 (6 bases). The CDR3 has 13 residues. The V gene's germline CDR1 is SEHNR and CDR2 FQNEAQ (reference sequence). V was pared by 5 bases and J by 9 bases, with 14 bases between. The CDR3 is CASSVGGHGEQFF. The sequenced CDR3 bases are TGTGCCAGCAGCGTTGGGGGCCACGGTGAG.

A remark on this clone: The read is 3 residues too short to cover the CDR3 end, so that end is filled in from the germline J gene. The chain recombines TRBV11-1 with TRBJ2-7, with 8 bases fitting TRBD1. With V trimmed by 3 bases and J by 3 bases, 4 bases remained unmatched. The germline gives CDR1 SGHAT, CDR2 FQDESV (reference sequence). The length of the CDR3 is 14 residues. The DNA read from the CDR3 is TGTGCCAGCAGCTTCGGACAGGGTGGCTACGAG. This encodes CASSFGQGGYE. The complete CDR3 reads CASSFGQGGYEQYF. Complete variable domain (other parts from reference TRBV11-1 and TRBJ2-7): EAEVAQSPRYKITEKSQAVAFWCDPISGHATLYWYRQILGQGPELLVQFQDESVVDDSQLPKDRFSAERLKGVDSTLKIQPAELGDSAMYLCASSFGQGGYEQYFGPGTRLTVT.

As concerns this clone: Coverage ceases 3 residues before the CDR3 finishes, and the germline J gene fills in the end. The gene calls are TRBV7-9 and TRBJ2-7; possibly TRBD2 for D (6 bases). In germline, CDR1 is SEHNR, CDR2 FQNEAQ (reference sequence). Trimming pared 8 bases from V and 0 bases from J, leaving 14 bases between. The length of the CDR3 is 14 residues. CDR3: CASEPGTPSYEQYF. Incomplete CDR3 DNA: TGTGCCAGCGAACCAGGGACTCCCTCCTACGAG.

Worth noting for this clone: The sequenced fragment ends 3 residues before the CDR3 boundary, so the rest is inferred from the germline J gene. The chain uses TRBV20-1 and TRBJ1-2; D not resolved. There are 16 residues in the CDR3. V lost 4 bases to trimming and J lost 3 bases, with 21 bases between them. The germline V gene has CDR1 DFQATT and CDR2 SNEGSKA (reference sequence). The sequenced part of the CDR3 DNA is TGCAGTGCTACCCGGGTCCAAGCCACCCTGGACTATGGC. Amino acid sequence: CSATRVQATLDYG. The CDR3, in full, reads CSATRVQATLDYGYTF.